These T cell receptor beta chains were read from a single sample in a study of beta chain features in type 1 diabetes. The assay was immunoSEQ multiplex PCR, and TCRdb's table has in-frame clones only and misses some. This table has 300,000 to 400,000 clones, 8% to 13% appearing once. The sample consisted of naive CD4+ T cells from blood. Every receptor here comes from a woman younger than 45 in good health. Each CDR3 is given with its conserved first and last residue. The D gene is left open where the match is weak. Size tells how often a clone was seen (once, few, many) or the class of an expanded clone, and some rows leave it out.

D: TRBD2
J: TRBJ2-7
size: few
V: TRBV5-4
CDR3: CASSLVTSIEQYF
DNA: TGTGCCAGCAGCTTAGTGACTAGCATTGAGCAGTACTTC

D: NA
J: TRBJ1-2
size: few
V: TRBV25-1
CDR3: CASSAPGTIANYGYTF
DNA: TGTGCCAGCAGCGCTCCCGGGACAATAGCTAACTATGGCTACACCTTC

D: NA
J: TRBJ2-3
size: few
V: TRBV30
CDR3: CAWTVGPDTQYF
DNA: TGTGCCTGGACTGTGGGGCCAGATACGCAGTATTTT

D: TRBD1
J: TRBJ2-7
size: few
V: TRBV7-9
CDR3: CASSLSLGDRHYEQYF
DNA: TGTGCCAGCAGCTTATCCTTAGGGGACAGGCACTACGAGCAGTACTTC

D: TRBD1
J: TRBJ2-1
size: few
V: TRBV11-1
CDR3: CASRRTGGNEQFF
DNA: TGTGCCAGCAGGCGGACAGGGGGGAATGAGCAGTTCTTC

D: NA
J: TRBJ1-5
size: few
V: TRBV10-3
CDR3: CAINRDTDQPQHF
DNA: TGTGCCATCAATAGAGACACCGATCAGCCCCAGCATTTT

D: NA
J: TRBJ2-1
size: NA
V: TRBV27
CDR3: CASSLSRGDSNEQFF
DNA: TGTGCCAGCAGTTTATCACGCGGGGATAGCAATGAGCAGTTCTTC

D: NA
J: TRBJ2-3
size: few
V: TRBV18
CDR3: CASSPNGPGADTQYF
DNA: TGTGCCAGCTCACCGAACGGACCAGGGGCGGATACGCAGTATTTT

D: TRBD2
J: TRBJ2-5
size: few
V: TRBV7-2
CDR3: CASASGGGQETQYF
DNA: TGTGCCAGCGCCTCGGGAGGTGGGCAAGAGACCCAGTACTTC

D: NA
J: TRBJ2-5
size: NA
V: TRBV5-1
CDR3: CASSQQETQYF
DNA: TGCGCCAGCAGCCAACAAGAGACCCAGTACTTC

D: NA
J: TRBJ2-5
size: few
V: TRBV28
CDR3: CASSLSGAVQETQYF
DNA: TGTGCCAGCAGTTTATCAGGGGCCGTACAAGAGACCCAGTACTTC

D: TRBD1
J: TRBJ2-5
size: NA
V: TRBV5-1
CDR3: CASSLTGGSETQYF
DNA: TGCGCCAGCAGCTTGACAGGGGGCTCAGAGACCCAGTACTTC

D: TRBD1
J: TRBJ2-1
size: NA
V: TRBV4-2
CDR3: CASSQDSGTGWYNEQFF
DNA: TGTGCCAGCAGCCAAGATTCCGGGACAGGGTGGTACAATGAGCAGTTCTTC

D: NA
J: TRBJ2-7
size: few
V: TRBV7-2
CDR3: CASSLDQGSAYEQYF
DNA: TGTGCCAGCAGCTTAGATCAGGGCTCGGCCTACGAGCAGTACTTC

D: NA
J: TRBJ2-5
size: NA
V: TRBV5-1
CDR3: CASSPRLRQGGETQYF
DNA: TGCGCCAGCAGCCCGAGATTACGACAGGGAGGAGAGACCCAGTACTTC

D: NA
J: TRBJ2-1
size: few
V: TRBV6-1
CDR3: CASSDEQGSQPYNEQFF
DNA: TGTGCCAGCAGTGACGAGCAGGGTTCCCAGCCCTACAATGAGCAGTTCTTC

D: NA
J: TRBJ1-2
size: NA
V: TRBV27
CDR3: CASKDATGKYGYTF
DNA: TGTGCCAGCAAAGACGCGACAGGCAAATATGGCTACACCTTC

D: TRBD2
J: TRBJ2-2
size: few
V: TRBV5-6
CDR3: CASSPLGGLAGGSGELFF
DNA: TGTGCCAGCAGCCCCTTAGGAGGACTAGCGGGCGGCTCCGGGGAGCTGTTTTTT

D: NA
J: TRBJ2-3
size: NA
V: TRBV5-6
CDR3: CASSLGRLTDTQYF
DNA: TGTGCCAGCAGCTTGGGTAGACTCACAGATACGCAGTATTTT

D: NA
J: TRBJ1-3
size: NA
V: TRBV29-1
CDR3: CSVVVDSSGNTIYF
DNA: TGCAGCGTTGTTGTAGATTCCTCTGGAAACACCATATATTTT

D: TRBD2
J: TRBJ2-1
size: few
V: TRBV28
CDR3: CASSFRTSLHEQFF
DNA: TGTGCCAGCAGTTTCCGGACTAGTCTCCATGAGCAGTTCTTC

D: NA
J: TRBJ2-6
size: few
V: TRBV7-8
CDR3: CASSLINAGGSSSGANVLTF
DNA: TGTGCCAGCAGCTTAATCAATGCGGGTGGGAGCAGCTCTGGGGCCAACGTCCTGACTTTC

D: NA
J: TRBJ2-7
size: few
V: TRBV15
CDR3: CATSSTITYEQYF
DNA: TGTGCCACCAGCAGTACAATTACCTACGAGCAGTACTTC

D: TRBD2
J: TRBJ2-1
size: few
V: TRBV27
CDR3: CASSPGLGRILDEQFF
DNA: TGTGCCAGCAGTCCGGGACTAGGAAGGATTTTGGATGAGCAGTTCTTC

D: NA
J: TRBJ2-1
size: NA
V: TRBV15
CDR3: CATSRDVADEQFF
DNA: TGTGCCACCAGCAGAGATGTAGCGGATGAGCAGTTCTTC

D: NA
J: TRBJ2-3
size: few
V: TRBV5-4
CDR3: CASSPGRSVTQYF
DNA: TGTGCCAGCAGCCCCGGCAGGTCGGTTACGCAGTATTTT

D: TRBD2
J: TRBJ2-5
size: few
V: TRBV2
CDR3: CAEATSGGGETQYF
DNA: TGTGCCGAAGCGACTAGCGGAGGCGGAGAGACCCAGTACTTC

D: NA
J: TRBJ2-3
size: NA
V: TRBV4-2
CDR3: CASSQIQGTDTQYF
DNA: TGTGCCAGCAGCCAAATACAGGGCACAGATACGCAGTATTTT

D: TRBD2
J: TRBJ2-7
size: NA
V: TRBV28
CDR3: CASSLGAGVRYEQYF
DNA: TGTGCCAGCAGTTTAGGGGCGGGAGTTAGGTACGAGCAGTACTTC

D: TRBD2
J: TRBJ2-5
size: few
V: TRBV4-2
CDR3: CASSHPGTSGRAAETQYF
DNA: TGTGCCAGCAGCCACCCCGGGACTAGCGGGAGGGCCGCTGAGACCCAGTACTTC

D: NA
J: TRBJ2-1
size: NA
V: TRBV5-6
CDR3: CASSGRQGRVYNEQFF
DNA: TGTGCCAGCAGCGGAAGACAGGGGAGGGTTTACAATGAGCAGTTCTTC

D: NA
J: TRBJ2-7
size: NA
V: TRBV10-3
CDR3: CAISEKDRGTYEQYF
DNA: TGTGCCATCAGTGAGAAGGACCGGGGGACCTACGAGCAGTACTTC

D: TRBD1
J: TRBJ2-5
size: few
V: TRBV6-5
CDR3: CASSTGARETQYF
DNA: TGTGCCAGCAGTACAGGGGCGAGGGAGACCCAGTACTTC

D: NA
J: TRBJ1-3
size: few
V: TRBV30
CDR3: CAWAVGSGNTIYF
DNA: TGTGCCTGGGCGGTAGGCTCTGGAAACACCATATATTTT

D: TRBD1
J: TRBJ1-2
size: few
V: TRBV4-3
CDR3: CASSQGPGQGVNYGYTF
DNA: TGCGCCAGCAGCCAAGGACCGGGACAGGGCGTTAACTATGGCTACACCTTC

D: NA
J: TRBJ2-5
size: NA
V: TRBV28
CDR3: CASSSPDFAETQYF
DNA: TGTGCCAGCAGTTCCCCGGACTTCGCAGAGACCCAGTACTTC

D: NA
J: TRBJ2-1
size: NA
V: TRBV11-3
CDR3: CASSPGTPSYNEQFF
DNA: TGTGCCAGCAGCCCGGGGACACCCTCCTACAATGAGCAGTTCTTC

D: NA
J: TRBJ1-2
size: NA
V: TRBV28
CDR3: CASRAQGNYGYTF
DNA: TGTGCCAGCAGGGCCCAGGGGAACTATGGCTACACCTTC

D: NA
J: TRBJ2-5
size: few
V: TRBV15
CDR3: CATSRDRSGETQYF
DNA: TGTGCCACCAGCAGAGATCGTTCAGGGGAGACCCAGTACTTC

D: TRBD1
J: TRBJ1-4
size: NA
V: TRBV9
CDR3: CASSDGQANEKLFF
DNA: TGTGCCAGCAGCGACGGACAGGCTAATGAAAAACTGTTTTTT

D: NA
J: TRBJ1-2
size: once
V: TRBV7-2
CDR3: CASSFARGGGYTF
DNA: TGTGCCAGCAGCTTTGCCCGGGGGGGTGGCTACACCTTC

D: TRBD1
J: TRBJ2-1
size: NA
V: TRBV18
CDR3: CASSTDRGAEQFF
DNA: TGTGCCAGCTCAACGGACAGGGGAGCTGAGCAGTTCTTC